This TCR beta chain appears in the sequencing data of a study of circulating tumor DNA in untreated peripheral T-cell lymphoma (dated by TCRdb to the early 2020s). The library was prepared using the immunoSEQ multiplex PCR assay. Imported from immuneACCESS, the table was reduced by TCRdb to in-frame sequences with V and J called. These copies leave out some clones; in studies compared against another copy, an unresolved V gene accounts for under half, and the cause of the remainder is not known. In this sample the table shows more than 2,500 clones, roughly three fifths of which occur a single time. Together, the top ten hold about 7.3% of the sample. For this clone: No cognate antigen has been identified for it. No much larger clonotype is one base removed from it; base qualities were not supplied.

To identify tumor-specific TCR clonotypes, tumor tissue taken at baseline, before any treatment, was sequenced. In a trial, the study monitored patients with peripheral T-cell lymphoma who were getting frontline treatment by applying next-generation sequencing to their T-cell receptor sequences. What the study reported, not specific to this receptor: Tumor-specific clonotypes were identified in about four fifths of patients, with identification achieved from 86% of baseline tissues and roughly 70% of baseline serum samples.

Sequencing input: tumor tissue. The clonotype was recovered from a human donor with peripheral T-cell lymphoma.

The CDR3 protein is CAWSVGTYNEQFF. The DNA sequence follows: TGTGCCTGGAGTGTTGGTACCTACAATGAGCAGTTCTTC. The chain links TRBV30 with TRBJ2-1; the D gene is not confidently resolved. The junction shows trimming of 0 bases on V and 2 bases on J, plus 5 bases between the germline ends. CDR1 and CDR2 are read off the germline V gene (reference sequence) as GTSNPN and SVGIG. The CDR3 covers 13 residues, taking in both the cysteine and the phenylalanine. The only DNA kept is the CDR3, 39 bases in frame from the first base. With the portions outside the CDR3 filled from the reference TRBV30 and TRBJ2-1 genes, the complete variable region becomes SQTIHQWPATLVQPVGSPLSLECTVEGTSNPNLYWYRQAAGRGLQLLFYSVGIGQISSEVPQNLSASRPQDRQFILSSKKLLLSDSGFYLCAWSVGTYNEQFFGPGTRLTVL.